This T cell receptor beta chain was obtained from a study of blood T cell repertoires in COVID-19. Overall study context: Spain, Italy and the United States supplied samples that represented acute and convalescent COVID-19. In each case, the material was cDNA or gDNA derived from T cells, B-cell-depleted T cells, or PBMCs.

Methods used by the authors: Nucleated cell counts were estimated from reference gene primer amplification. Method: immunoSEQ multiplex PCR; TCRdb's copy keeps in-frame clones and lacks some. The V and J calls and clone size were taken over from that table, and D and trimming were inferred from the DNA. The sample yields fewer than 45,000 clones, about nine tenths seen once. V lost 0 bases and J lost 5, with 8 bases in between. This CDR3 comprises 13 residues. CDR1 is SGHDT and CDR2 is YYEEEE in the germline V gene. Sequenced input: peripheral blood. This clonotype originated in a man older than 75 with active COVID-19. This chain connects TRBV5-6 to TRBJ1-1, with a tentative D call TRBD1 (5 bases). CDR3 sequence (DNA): TGTGCCAGCAGCTTGGGGAGGGGAACTGAAGCTTTCTTT. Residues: CASSLGRGTEAFF.